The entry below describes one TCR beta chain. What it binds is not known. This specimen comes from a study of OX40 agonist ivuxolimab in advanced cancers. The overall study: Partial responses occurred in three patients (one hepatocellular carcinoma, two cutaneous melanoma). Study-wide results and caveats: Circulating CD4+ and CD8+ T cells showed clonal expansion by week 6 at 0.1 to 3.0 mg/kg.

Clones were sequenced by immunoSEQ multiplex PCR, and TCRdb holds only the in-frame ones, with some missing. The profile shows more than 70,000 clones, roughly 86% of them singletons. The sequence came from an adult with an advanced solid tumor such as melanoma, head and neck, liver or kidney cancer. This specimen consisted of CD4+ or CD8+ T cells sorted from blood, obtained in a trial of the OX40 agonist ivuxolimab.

CDR3 amino acids: CASSLGWDSRDTGYGYTF. CDR3 in DNA: TGCGCCAGCAGCTTGGGATGGGATTCCCGGGATACGGGTTATGGCTACACCTTC. The chain uses TRBV5-1 and TRBJ1-2; no reliable D call. Trimming removed 0 bases from V and 5 bases from J, with 23 bases in between. Germline CDR1 is SGHRS and CDR2 is YFSETQ. This CDR3 contains 18 residues.